The source of this TCR beta chain is a study of CD8+ T cells in alopecia areata. At the level of the study: Patients took tofacitinib for 6 to 18 months, followed by 6 drug-free months. Study results and caveats: A great number of expanded lesional clones endured in scalp and blood during tofacitinib. Uncertain still, given a single nonresponder, is whether baseline CD8+ expansion links to response.

RNA extraction was followed by reverse transcription into cDNA, which acted as the sequencing template. Using immunoSEQ multiplex PCR, the repertoire was profiled, and TCRdb retains in-frame clones only, with some absent. This table holds roughly 180,000 clones, 50% to 60% found once. In regard to this clone: As yet, its antigen is unknown.

Indicated treatment: oral pan-JAK inhibitor, 5-10 mg twice daily. Patients with alopecia areata provided lesional scalp punch biopsies as well as peripheral blood. The sequences come from CD4+ T cells sorted from blood, collected at week 4, from a patient treated with tofacitinib. The sequence was collected from a human donor with alopecia areata.

As DNA, the CDR3 is TGTGCCAGCAGTTCATGGGGCAACACAGATACGCAGTATTTT. It is translated as CASSSWGNTDTQYF. This chain uses TRBV28 with TRBJ2-3; the D gene is possibly TRBD1 (5 bases). V lost 4 bases to trimming and J lost 2 bases, with 10 bases between them. CDR1 and CDR2 (germline): MDHEN, SYDVKM. The CDR3 is made up of 14 amino acids.